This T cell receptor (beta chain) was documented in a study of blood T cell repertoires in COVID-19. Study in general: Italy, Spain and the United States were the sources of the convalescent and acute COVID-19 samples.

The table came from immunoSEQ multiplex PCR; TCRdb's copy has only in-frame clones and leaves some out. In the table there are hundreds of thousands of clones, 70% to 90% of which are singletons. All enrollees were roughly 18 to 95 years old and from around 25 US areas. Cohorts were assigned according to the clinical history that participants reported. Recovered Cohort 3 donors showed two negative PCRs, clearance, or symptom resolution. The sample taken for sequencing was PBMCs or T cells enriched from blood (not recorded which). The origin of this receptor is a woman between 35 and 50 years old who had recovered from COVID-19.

CDR3 nucleotide sequence: TGTGCCAGCTGGAGGGCCAGGGAGGATGGCTACACCTTC. Translating gives CASWRAREDGYTF. This chain links TRBV5-4 with TRBJ1-2; D perhaps matches TRBD1 (5 bases). V was shortened by 7 bases and J by 6 bases, with 16 bases between the two germline ends. The CDR3 extends over 13 amino acids. The V gene's germline CDR1 is SGHNT and CDR2 YYREEE (reference sequence).